There are many counts of the clone carrying this TCR beta chain. TCRB transcripts that were expressed got sequenced, as all of the isolated RNA had been reverse transcribed. The method was immunoSEQ multiplex PCR; TCRdb's version includes in-frame clones alone and lacks a portion of them. The sample records under 350,000 clones, approximately 8.1% being singletons. Sorting of CD4+ naive, central memory, regulatory and stem cell-like memory cells was performed via CD45RO/CCR7/CD25/CD127/CD95/CD27. Sorted populations all had greater than 98% purity. The CDR3 length is 14 residues. CDR1 and CDR2 (germline): MDHEN, SYDVKM. Trimming took off 3 bases at V and 7 bases at J, with 15 bases between the two ends. The sample belongs to a study of beta chain features in type 1 diabetes. Study-wide context: Investigators examined some 100,000,000 sorted cells across all samples.

Sequencing was carried out using central memory CD4+ T cells from blood. The receptor's source is a woman aged 18-29 years in good health. The chain uses TRBV28 and TRBJ1-1; D is possibly TRBD1 (5 bases). CDR3 DNA sequence: TGTGCCAGCAGTTTGCTGGGGGTCCCAAATGAAGCTTTCTTT. Translating gives CASSLLGVPNEAFF.